This T cell receptor beta chain came from a study of blood T cell repertoires in COVID-19. Trimming removed 4 bases from V and 8 bases from J; junction bases left unmatched: 5. Germline CDR1 is LGHNA and CDR2 is YSLEER. The CDR3 runs 14 residues. Authors' data handling: Nucleated cell number was recorded as an estimate derived from reference gene primer amplification. Using immunoSEQ multiplex PCR, the repertoire was profiled, and TCRdb retains in-frame clones only, with some absent. V and J calls and clone size are those listed in that table; D and trimming were worked out from the DNA. This sample has 250,000 or so clones, with approximately 82% found just once.

The V gene is TRBV4-3, the J gene TRBJ2-1; 10 positions agree with TRBD2. The material sequenced was peripheral blood. The sequence was collected from a woman aged 18-30 years with acute or convalescent COVID-19. The CDR3 loop reads CASSRSSGSHEQFF. Here the CDR3 DNA reads TGCGCCAGCAGCCGATCTAGCGGGAGCCATGAGCAGTTCTTC.